Listed below are T cell receptor beta chains from one sample, sequenced in a study of radiotherapy plus CTLA-4 blockade in lung cancer. Method: immunoSEQ multiplex PCR; TCRdb's copy keeps in-frame clones and lacks some. Counted here are just over 60,000 clones, about 80% occurring once; the ten biggest clones make up roughly 4.7%. The sequencing used peripheral blood, collected from a patient treated with radiotherapy plus ipilimumab. All receptors come from a human donor with non-small cell lung cancer who had a complete response to radiotherapy plus ipilimumab. Each CDR3 is given with its conserved first and last residue. A D gene is named only where the DNA matches it firmly. Clone size is shown for a subset of rows, as once, few, many or a class of expanded clone.

J gene: TRBJ2-7
D gene: TRBD2
clone size: few
V gene: TRBV7-8
CDR3 length: 18
CDR3 protein: CASSTGRQLAGFSYEQYF

J gene: TRBJ2-3
D gene: .
clone size: .
V gene: TRBV7-2
CDR3 length: 11
CDR3 protein: CASSPTDTQYF

J gene: TRBJ2-3
D gene: TRBD2
clone size: .
V gene: TRBV6-6
CDR3 length: 13
CDR3 protein: CASTSGGTDTQYF

J gene: TRBJ2-5
D gene: .
clone size: .
V gene: TRBV7-7
CDR3 length: 15
CDR3 protein: CASSLIGLGKETQYF

J gene: TRBJ2-3
D gene: .
clone size: once
V gene: TRBV6-5
CDR3 length: 13
CDR3 protein: CASSESGIDTQYF

J gene: TRBJ2-2
D gene: TRBD1
clone size: .
V gene: TRBV9
CDR3 length: 19
CDR3 protein: CASSAQWTGTLRGTGELFF

J gene: TRBJ1-6
D gene: TRBD1
clone size: .
V gene: TRBV9
CDR3 length: 15
CDR3 protein: CASSSGQGNNSPLHF

J gene: TRBJ1-1
D gene: .
clone size: .
V gene: TRBV10-1
CDR3 length: 13
CDR3 protein: CASSESENTEAFF

J gene: TRBJ1-4
D gene: .
clone size: .
V gene: TRBV6-1
CDR3 length: 14
CDR3 protein: CASSEAWGGEKLFF

J gene: TRBJ2-1
D gene: TRBD1
clone size: .
V gene: TRBV11-3
CDR3 length: 15
CDR3 protein: CASSLGQVTYNEQFF

J gene: TRBJ2-6
D gene: .
clone size: .
V gene: TRBV5-6
CDR3 length: 15
CDR3 protein: CASSLGGSGANVLTF

J gene: TRBJ1-5
D gene: .
clone size: .
V gene: TRBV27
CDR3 length: 17
CDR3 protein: CASSLGSPLGSNQPQHF

J gene: TRBJ1-5
D gene: .
clone size: .
V gene: TRBV6-5
CDR3 length: 16
CDR3 protein: CASSFRIVDSNQPQHF